This T cell receptor (beta chain) emerged from a study of blood T cell repertoires in COVID-19. Background on the study: Acute and convalescent COVID-19 specimens originated in the United States, Italy and Spain.

Grouping used clinical history reported by participants in a survey and questionnaire. Germline trimming cut 6 bases from V and 6 bases from J; bases unmatched to any gene: 5. Germline V lookup: CDR1 SQVTM, CDR2 ANQGSEA. The CDR3 is 12 residues long. Source study methods: For nucleated cells, counts were estimated from reference gene primer amplification. Assay: immunoSEQ multiplex PCR; the TCRdb copy retains only in-frame clones and omits some. The D gene and trimming were derived from the DNA, and the V and J assignments and clone size from that table. The sample carries roughly 170,000 clones, approximately 82% recorded once.

The TCR was taken from a woman aged 45 to 65 who had recovered from COVID-19. The chain couples TRBV29-1 to TRBJ2-3; 8 bases agree with TRBD2. The sequencing sample was made of PBMCs or T cells enriched from blood (not recorded which). As DNA, the CDR3 is TGCAGCGTGGGCCCGGGAGGGGATACGCAGTATTTT. It yields the protein CSVGPGGDTQYF.